What follows describes a single T cell receptor (beta chain). This clonotype was picked up many times. Its binding antigen is unknown. No clone much larger than this one lies a single base away; base qualities are absent. Preparation of the library involved PCR. The instrument was a NextSeq 500. Bulk TCR libraries were prepared as previously described, using TCR primers listed in Table S5. Total RNA was purified with the Qiagen AllPrep DNA/RNA kit. Before any analysis, reads coming from multiple sequencing runs of the same library were combined into one pool. As for the authors' bioinformatics: Reads were retained only if the reads had an exact TCR constant sequence, and the retained reads were trimmed to 150 nt and grouped according to their 12-nt molecular barcodes. Reads in each barcode group were sub-clustered using a 15% Levenshtein threshold, and a quality-weighted consensus sequence was built for each RNA molecule. Non-functional sequences were discarded, and so were lower-count sequences lying one edit away from another sequence. Based on a fit of two negative binomial distributions, barcode sub-clusters having less than 20% of the maximum read count were discarded. The public reads were reprocessed in TCRdb via fastp at Q25 and MiXCR, keeping in-frame beta chains. Rows matching on CDR3 protein sequence are summarized as one entry with the most common DNA and genes. These V and J calls derive from TCRdb rather than the authors' analysis. The sample table shows around 480,000 distinct CDR3 sequences, and roughly 26% are seen once. The ten largest make up around 0.8% of the sample.

These data come from a study of molecular identifiers for immune sequencing clone quantification (dated by TCRdb to between 2017 and 2018). For the wider study: For a replicate experiment, RNA from approximately 20,000 or 100,000 naive CD8 T cells was divided into five aliquots, and four of the five aliquots were sequenced. The study was a methods study using CD8 T cells to benchmark molecular-identifier clustering-based TCR repertoire sequencing (MIDCIRS) and TCR RNA copy counting. The paper as a whole reports these results and caveats: Without barcode sub-clustering, chimeric consensus sequences inflated TCR diversity; chimeras reached as high as 47%. In CMV-specific effector cells, over 99% of molecules were held by clones above 20 RNA copies, whereas under 1% of molecules were held by such clones in naive cells. Even against a background of 800,000 to 1,000,000 naive CD8 T cells, spiked-in Jurkat TCR RNA amounting to a single cell's worth was reported to be detectable. The sizes of highly expanded clones could end up underestimated when identical TCR molecules share a barcode. The naive libraries included spiked-in Jurkat TCR RNA (about nine copies' worth), and this RNA is not part of the donor repertoire. Modeling indicated about 3 TCR RNA copies recovered per cell, compared with approximately 10 by digital PCR, which implies a capture efficiency of around 30%.

Taken from cysteine to phenylalanine, the CDR3 has 12 residues. Only the CDR3 portion is preserved as DNA: 36 bases, with reading frame beginning at the first base. From a lookup of the germline V gene (reference sequence), CDR1 and CDR2 are LNHDA and SQIVND. V is pared back by 6 bases and J by 4 bases, with 6 bases lying between the germline termini. Naive CD8 T cell libraries were made from 20,000 to 1,000,000 sorted cells using 10%, 30% or 50% of purified RNA. Naive CD8 T cells, defined as CD8+CD4-CCR7+CD45RA+, were FACS-sorted into RLT Plus buffer on a BD FACSAria II. Ten to eleven TCR copies' worth of Jurkat RNA were spiked into about 20,000-1,100,000 naive CD8 T cell samples to test detection sensitivity. Enrichment of CD8 T cells was done with RosetteSep CD8+ T Cell Enrichment Cocktail plus Ficoll-Paque, and ACK red cell lysis came afterward.

The TCR comes from a human donor in good health. Some libraries in this study had Jurkat cell RNA spiked in. Sequenced material: naive CD8+ T cells from blood, with Jurkat cell RNA spiked in. Reading the label with the study, this specimen's cell subset or site is: FACS-sorted CD8+CD4-CCR7+CD45RA+ naive T cells. The chain is assembled from TRBV19 and TRBJ2-2; a weak D assignment points to TRBD2 (6 bases agree). The nucleotide sequence reads TGTGCCAGTAGCGGGAGCACCGGGGAGCTGTTTTTT. The translation is CASSGSTGELFF. The full variable domain, with segments outside the CDR3 supplied by the reference TRBV19 and TRBJ2-2 proteins, appears as DGGITQSPKYLFRKEGQNVTLSCEQNLNHDAMYWYRQDPGQGLRLIYYSQIVNDFQKGDIAEGYSVSREKKESFPLTVTSAQKNPTAFYLCASSGSTGELFFGEGSRLTVL.